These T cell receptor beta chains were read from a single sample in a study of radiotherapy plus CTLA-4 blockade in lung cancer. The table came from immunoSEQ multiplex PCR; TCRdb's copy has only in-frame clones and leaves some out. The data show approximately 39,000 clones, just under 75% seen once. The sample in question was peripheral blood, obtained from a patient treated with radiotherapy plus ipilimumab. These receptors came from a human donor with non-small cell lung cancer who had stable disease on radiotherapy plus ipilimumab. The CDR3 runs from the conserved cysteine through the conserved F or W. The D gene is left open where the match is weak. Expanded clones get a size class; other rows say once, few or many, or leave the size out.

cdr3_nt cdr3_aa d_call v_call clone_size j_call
TGTGCCAGCAGCCAGACAGGGTACAATGAGCAGTTCTTC CASSQTGYNEQFF TRBD1 TRBV5-4 - TRBJ2-1
TGCGCCAGCAGCCAAGAGCAGGGGGGTGTTTACAATGAGCAGTTCTTC CASSQEQGGVYNEQFF - TRBV4-3 - TRBJ2-1
TGTGCCAGCATTCGACAGGGCCACTATGGCTACACCTTC CASIRQGHYGYTF TRBD1 TRBV5-6 - TRBJ1-2
TGTGCCAGCAGTGAATTTGGGACAGGGGGAGAGACCCAGTACTTC CASSEFGTGGETQYF TRBD1 TRBV25-1 - TRBJ2-5
TGCGCCAGCAGCCAAGATCCGGGACAGAGGGCGGGAGGCTACACCTTC CASSQDPGQRAGGYTF TRBD1 TRBV4-1 - TRBJ1-2
TGCGCCAGCAGAGACAGGGTTCGCGCTGAAGCTTTCTTT CASRDRVRAEAFF TRBD1 TRBV10-2 - TRBJ1-1
TGTGCCAGCAGCATATACGGTGATGGCTACACCTTC CASSIYGDGYTF - TRBV7-9 - TRBJ1-2
TGTGCCAGTAGCCCAGAACAGGGGGTGCTAACCTACGAGCAGTACTTC CASSPEQGVLTYEQYF TRBD1 TRBV19 - TRBJ2-7
TGTGCCAGCAGCCTCCTGGGGCGGAACACTGAAGCTTTCTTT CASSLLGRNTEAFF - TRBV5-4 - TRBJ1-1
TGTGCCAGCAGTATTGGGCCAAATTCACCCCTCCACTTT CASSIGPNSPLHF - TRBV5-4 - TRBJ1-6
TGTGCCAGCAGTTCCGGGACAGGGGGATTTCACTATGGCTACACCTTC CASSSGTGGFHYGYTF TRBD1 TRBV7-9 - TRBJ1-2
TGCGCCAGCAGCTTGGGACAGCCGAAGAGCTCCTACAATGAGCAGTTCTTC CASSLGQPKSSYNEQFF - TRBV5-1 - TRBJ2-1
TGTGCCAGCAGCTCACGCACAGGGGCGAACACTGAAGCTTTCTTT CASSSRTGANTEAFF TRBD1 TRBV5-4 - TRBJ1-1
TGTGCCATCAGTGAGTCGAAGGGACAGGGAGGTGCAGATACGCAGTATTTT CAISESKGQGGADTQYF TRBD1 TRBV10-3 - TRBJ2-3
TGTGCCAGCAGTTCAGGGGTAAGTCGGCCCCAGCATTTT CASSSGVSRPQHF - TRBV6-5 - TRBJ1-5
TGTGCCAGCTCACCTCCCCCCCATAGACTAGCGGGGGGTGGTTGCAATGAGCAGTTCTTC CASSPPPHRLAGGGCNEQFF TRBD2 TRBV18 - TRBJ2-1
TGTGCCAGCAGCCAGAGACAGGGGAGCTACGAGCAGTACTTC CASSQRQGSYEQYF TRBD1 TRBV28 - TRBJ2-7
TGCGCCAGCAGCTTCATGCCCGGCACTGAAGCTTTCTTT CASSFMPGTEAFF - TRBV5-1 - TRBJ1-1
TGTGCCAGCAGGAACAGGGTAAGCGGCACTGAAGCTTTCTTT CASRNRVSGTEAFF - TRBV6-6 - TRBJ1-1
TGTGCCAGCAGTCCAAACGTTGGCAGGTACGAGCAGTACTTC CASSPNVGRYEQYF - TRBV27 - TRBJ2-7
TGTGCCAGCAGCTTTTACAGGGTAGCTGAAGCTTTCTTT CASSFYRVAEAFF - TRBV7-2 few TRBJ1-1